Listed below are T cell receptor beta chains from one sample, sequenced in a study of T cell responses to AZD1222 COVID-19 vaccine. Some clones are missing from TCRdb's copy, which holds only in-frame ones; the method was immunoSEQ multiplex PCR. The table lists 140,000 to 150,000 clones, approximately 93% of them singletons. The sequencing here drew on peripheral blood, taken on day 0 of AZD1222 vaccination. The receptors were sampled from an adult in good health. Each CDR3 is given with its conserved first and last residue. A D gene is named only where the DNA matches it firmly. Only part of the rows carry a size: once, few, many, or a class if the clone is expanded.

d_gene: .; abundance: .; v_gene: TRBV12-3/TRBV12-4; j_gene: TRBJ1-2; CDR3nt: TGTGCCAGCAGTTTTAGACGTAACTATGGCTACACCTTC; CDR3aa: CASSFRRNYGYTF
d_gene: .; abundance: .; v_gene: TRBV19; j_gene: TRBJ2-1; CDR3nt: TGTGCCAGTAGTGCGGCCGGGACTCCTGCCTACAATGAGCAGTTCTTC; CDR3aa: CASSAAGTPAYNEQFF
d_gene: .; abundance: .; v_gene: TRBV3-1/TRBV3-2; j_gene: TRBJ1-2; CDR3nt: TGTGCCAGCAGCCATTTCAGGGTAAGGAACTATGGCTACACCTTC; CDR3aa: CASSHFRVRNYGYTF
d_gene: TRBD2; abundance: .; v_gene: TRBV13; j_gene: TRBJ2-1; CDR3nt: TGTGCCAGCAGCTTCCAGCCTCCGGGACTAGCGGGAAGCTCCTACAATGAGCAGTTCTTC; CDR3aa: CASSFQPPGLAGSSYNEQFF
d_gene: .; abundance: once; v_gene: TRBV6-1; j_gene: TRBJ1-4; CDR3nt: TGTGCCAGCAGTGAAGTGGGGTATAATGAAAAACTGTTTTTT; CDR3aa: CASSEVGYNEKLFF
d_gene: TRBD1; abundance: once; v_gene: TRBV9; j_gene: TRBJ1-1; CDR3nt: TGTGCCAGCAGCGGGGCAACAGGGGGAGAAGCTTTCTTT; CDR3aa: CASSGATGGEAFF
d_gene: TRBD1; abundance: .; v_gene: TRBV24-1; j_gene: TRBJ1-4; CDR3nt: TGTGCCACCAGTCTCAACTCTTCTGGTGGGACAGTTAACCCAACTAATGAAAAACTGTTTTTT; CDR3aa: CATSLNSSGGTVNPTNEKLFF
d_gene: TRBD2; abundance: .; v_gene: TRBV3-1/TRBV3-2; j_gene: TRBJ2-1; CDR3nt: TGTGCCAGCAGCCAAGAAGCTAGCGGGAGTGAGCAGTTCTTC; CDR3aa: CASSQEASGSEQFF
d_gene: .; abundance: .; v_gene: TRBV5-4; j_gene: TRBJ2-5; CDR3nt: TGTGCCAGCAGCAACACAGGGACCCAAGAGACCCAGTACTTC; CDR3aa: CASSNTGTQETQYF
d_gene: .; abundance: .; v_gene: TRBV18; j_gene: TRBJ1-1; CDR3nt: TGTGCCAGCTCCCCCCTATATGAGAACACTGAAGCTTTCTTT; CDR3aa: CASSPLYENTEAFF
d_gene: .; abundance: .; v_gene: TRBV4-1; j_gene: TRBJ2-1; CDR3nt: TGCGCCAGCAGCCACCTCCTCTCCTACAATGAGCAGTTCTTC; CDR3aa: CASSHLLSYNEQFF
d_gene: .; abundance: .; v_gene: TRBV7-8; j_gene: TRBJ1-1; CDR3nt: TGTGCCAGCAGCCGAGACCGGGACACTGAAGCTTTCTTT; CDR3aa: CASSRDRDTEAFF
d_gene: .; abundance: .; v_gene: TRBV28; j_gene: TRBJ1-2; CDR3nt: TGTGCCAGCAGTTTAGAAGCGGGGGGTGTAGGTGGCTACACCTTC; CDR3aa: CASSLEAGGVGGYTF
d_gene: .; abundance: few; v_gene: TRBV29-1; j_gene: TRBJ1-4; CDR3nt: TGCAGCGTTGACGATGGGTCCGGAGAAAAACTGTTTTTT; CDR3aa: CSVDDGSGEKLFF
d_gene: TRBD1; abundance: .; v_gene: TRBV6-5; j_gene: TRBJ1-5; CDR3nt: TGTGCCAGCAGTCCGGTGGGACAGGGGTTTCGGCCCCAGCATTTT; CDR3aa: CASSPVGQGFRPQHF
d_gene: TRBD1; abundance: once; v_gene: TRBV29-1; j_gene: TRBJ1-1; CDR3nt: TGCAGCGTTGCTGGCGAGGACAGGGGGTACACTGAAGCTTTCTTT; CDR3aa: CSVAGEDRGYTEAFF
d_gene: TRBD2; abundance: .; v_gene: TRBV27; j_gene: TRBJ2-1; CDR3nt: TGTGCCAGCAGAGCGGGAGGGCCCTACAATGAGCAGTTCTTC; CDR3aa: CASRAGGPYNEQFF
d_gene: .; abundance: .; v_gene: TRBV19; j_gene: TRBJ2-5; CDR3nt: TGTGCCAGTAGCATTAGACCGGGAGAGACCCAGTACTTC; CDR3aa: CASSIRPGETQYF
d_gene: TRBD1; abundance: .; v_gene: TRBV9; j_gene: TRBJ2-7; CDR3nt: TGTGCCAGCAGCGCCGCGGGACAGGGCAGGAACGAGCAGTACTTC; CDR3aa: CASSAAGQGRNEQYF
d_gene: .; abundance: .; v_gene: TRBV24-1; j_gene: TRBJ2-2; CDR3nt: TGTGCCACCAGTGATTCTCCCATGGGGGACACCGGGGAGCTGTTTTTT; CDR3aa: CATSDSPMGDTGELFF
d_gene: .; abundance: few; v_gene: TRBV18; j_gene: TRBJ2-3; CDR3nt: TGTGCCAGCTCACCTAGGGAGACTAGCACAGATACGCAGTATTTT; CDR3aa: CASSPRETSTDTQYF
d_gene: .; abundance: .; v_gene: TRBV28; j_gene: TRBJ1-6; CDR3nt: TGTGCCAGCAGCCCTACTCAGGATTCACCCCTCCACTTT; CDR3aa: CASSPTQDSPLHF
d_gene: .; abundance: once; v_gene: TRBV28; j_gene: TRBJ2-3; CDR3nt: TGTGCCAGCAGCCATCGGAGAGATACGCAGTATTTT; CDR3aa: CASSHRRDTQYF
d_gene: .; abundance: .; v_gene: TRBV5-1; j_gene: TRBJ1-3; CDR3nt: TGCGCCAGCAGCTCGAGTCCCGTCTCTGGAAACACCATATATTTT; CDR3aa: CASSSSPVSGNTIYF
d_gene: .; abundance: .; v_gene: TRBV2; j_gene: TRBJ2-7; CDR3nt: TGTGCCAGCAGAGACCTAGCAGGGGCCTCCTACGAGCAGTACTTC; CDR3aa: CASRDLAGASYEQYF
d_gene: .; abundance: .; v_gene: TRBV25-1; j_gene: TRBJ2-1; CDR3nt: TGTGCCAGCAGTGAGGTAGGCCGAAATGAGCAGTTCTTC; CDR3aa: CASSEVGRNEQFF
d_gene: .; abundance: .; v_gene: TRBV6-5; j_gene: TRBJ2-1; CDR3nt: TGTGCCAGCTATAGCCCCTATCCCTACAATGAGCAGTTCTTC; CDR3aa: CASYSPYPYNEQFF
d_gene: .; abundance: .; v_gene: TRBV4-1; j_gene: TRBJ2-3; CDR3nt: TGCGCCAGCAGCCAAGCCGGGACCAGTCGTACGCAGTATTTT; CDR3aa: CASSQAGTSRTQYF
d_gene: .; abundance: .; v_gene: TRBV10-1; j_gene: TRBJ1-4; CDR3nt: TGCGCCAGCAGTGAGTCGCCAGGGAATGAAAAACTGTTTTTT; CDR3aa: CASSESPGNEKLFF
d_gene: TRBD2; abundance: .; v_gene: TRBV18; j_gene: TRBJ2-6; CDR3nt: TGTGCCAGCTCACTAATGGGGACTATCTCTGGGGCCAACGTCCTGACTTTC; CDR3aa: CASSLMGTISGANVLTF
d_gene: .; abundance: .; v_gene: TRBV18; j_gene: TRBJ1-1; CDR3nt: TGTGCCAGCTCACCACCCGCGGGGATCCGAACTGAAGCTTTCTTT; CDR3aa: CASSPPAGIRTEAFF
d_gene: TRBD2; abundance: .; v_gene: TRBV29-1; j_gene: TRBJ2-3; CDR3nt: TGCAGCGTAAAAAGACTAGCAGATGCAGATACGCAGTATTTT; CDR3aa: CSVKRLADADTQYF
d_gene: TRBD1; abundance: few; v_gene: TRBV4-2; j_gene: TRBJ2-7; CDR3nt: TGTGCCAGCAGCCAAGAGTGGGACAGGGTAGCCGCCGACTCCTACGAGCAGTACTTC; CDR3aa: CASSQEWDRVAADSYEQYF
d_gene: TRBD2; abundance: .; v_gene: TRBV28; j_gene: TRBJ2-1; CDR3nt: TGTGCCAGCAGTTCACCCCTAGCGGACTCCTACAATGAGCAGTTCTTC; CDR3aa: CASSSPLADSYNEQFF
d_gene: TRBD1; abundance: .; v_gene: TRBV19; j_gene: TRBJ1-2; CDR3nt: TGTGCCAGTAGTAAGTCCCTACTACGGAGGGGGCGACAGGGCTACACCTTC; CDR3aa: CASSKSLLRRGRQGYTF
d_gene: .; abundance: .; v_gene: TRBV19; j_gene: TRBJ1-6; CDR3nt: TGTGCCAGTAGTATGGGTGCAGCGAGCTCCTATAATTCACCCCTCCACTTT; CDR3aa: CASSMGAASSYNSPLHF
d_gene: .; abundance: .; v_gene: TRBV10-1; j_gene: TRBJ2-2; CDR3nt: TGCGCCAGCAGTGAGTCTCCAGCGAACACCGGGGAGCTGTTTTTT; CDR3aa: CASSESPANTGELFF
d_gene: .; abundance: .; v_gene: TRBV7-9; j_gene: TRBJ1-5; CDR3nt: TGTGCCAGCAGCTACGGCCGGGACACAATCCGGGAGAATCAGCCCCAGCATTTT; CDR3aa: CASSYGRDTIRENQPQHF
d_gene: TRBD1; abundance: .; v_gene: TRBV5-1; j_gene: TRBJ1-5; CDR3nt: TGCGCCAGCAGCCGGACAGGGGCAATCAATCAGCCCCAGCATTTT; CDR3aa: CASSRTGAINQPQHF
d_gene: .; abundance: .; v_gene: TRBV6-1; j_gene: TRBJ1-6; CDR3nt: TGTGCCAGCGGAAGGACCGCAAATTCACCCCTCCACTTT; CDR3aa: CASGRTANSPLHF
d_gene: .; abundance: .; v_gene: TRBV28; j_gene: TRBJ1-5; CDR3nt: TGTGCCAGCAGTTTATCGGGAGGGTGGGCGGATCAGCCCCAGCATTTT; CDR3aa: CASSLSGGWADQPQHF
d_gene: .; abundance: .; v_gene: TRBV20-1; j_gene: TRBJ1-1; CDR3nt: TGCAGTGCTAGTAAGGGACAAGGGGCTTTCTTT; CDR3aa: CSASKGQGAFF
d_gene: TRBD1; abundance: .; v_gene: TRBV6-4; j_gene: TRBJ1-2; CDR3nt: TGTGCCAGCAGGACAGGGAGGGCCTATGGCTACACCTTC; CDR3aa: CASRTGRAYGYTF
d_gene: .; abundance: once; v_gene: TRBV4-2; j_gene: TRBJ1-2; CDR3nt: TGTGCCAGCAGCCAAGTAGGAGGATACTATGGCTACACCTTC; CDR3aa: CASSQVGGYYGYTF
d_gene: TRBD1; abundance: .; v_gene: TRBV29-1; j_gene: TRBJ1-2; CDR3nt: TGCAGCGCCGAGACAGGGGGGGACTATGGCTACACCTTC; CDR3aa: CSAETGGDYGYTF
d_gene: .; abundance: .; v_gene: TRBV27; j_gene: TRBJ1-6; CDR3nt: TGTGCCAGCAGTTTAACCCGTCCGGGGAATTCACCCCTCCACTTT; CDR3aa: CASSLTRPGNSPLHF
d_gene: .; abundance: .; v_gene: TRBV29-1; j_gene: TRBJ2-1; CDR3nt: TGCAGCGTTGTGGAAAATGAGCAGTTCTTC; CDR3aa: CSVVENEQFF
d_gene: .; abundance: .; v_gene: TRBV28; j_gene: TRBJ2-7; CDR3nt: TGTGCCAGCAGTTTCGGGGACCGGTTAGGAGAGCAGTACTTC; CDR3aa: CASSFGDRLGEQYF
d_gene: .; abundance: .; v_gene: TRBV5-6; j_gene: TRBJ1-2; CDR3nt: TGTGCCAGCAGCTTGTATACGGCCTCTAACTATGGCTACACCTTC; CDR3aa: CASSLYTASNYGYTF
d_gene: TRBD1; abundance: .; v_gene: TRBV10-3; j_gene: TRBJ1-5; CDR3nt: TGTGCCATCACGGACAGGGCGGGTCAGCCCCAGCATTTT; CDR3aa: CAITDRAGQPQHF